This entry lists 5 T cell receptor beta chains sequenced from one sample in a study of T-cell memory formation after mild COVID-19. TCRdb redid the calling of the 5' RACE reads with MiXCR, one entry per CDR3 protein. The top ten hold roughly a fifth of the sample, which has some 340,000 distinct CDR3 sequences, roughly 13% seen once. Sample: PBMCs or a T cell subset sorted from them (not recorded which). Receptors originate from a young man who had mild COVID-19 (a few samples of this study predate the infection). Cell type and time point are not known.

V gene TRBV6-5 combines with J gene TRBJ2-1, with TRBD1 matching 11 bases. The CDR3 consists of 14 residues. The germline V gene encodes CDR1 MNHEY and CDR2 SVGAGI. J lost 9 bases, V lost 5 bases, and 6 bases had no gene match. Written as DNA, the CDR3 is TGTGCCAGCAGTACCGGGACAGGGGGTGGTGAGCAGTTCTTC. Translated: CASSTGTGGGEQFF.

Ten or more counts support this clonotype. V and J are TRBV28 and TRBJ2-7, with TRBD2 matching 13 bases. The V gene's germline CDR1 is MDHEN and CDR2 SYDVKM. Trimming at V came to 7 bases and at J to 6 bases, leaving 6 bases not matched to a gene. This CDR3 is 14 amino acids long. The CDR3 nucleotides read TGTGCCAGCATTAGGACTAGCGGGGGTTTCGAGCAGTACGTC. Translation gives CASIRTSGGFEQYV.

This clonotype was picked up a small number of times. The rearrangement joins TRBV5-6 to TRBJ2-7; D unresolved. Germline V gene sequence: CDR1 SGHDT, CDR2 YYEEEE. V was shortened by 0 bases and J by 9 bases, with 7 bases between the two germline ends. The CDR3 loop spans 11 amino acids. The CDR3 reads CASSLGPGQYV. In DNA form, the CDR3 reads TGTGCCAGCAGCTTGGGGCCGGGGCAGTACGTC.

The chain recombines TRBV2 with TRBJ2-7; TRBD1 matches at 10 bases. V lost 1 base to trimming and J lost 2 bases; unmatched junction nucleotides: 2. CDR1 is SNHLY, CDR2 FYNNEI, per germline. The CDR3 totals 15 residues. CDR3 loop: CASSEEGQGTYEQYF. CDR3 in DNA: TGTGCCAGCAGTGAAGAGGGACAGGGGACCTACGAGCAGTACTTC.

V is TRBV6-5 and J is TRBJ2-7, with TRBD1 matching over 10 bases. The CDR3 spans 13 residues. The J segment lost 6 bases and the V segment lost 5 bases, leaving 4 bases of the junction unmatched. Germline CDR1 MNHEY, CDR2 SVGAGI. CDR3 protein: CASSDRGPAEQYF. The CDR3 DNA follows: TGTGCCAGCAGTGACAGGGGGCCCGCCGAGCAGTACTTC.